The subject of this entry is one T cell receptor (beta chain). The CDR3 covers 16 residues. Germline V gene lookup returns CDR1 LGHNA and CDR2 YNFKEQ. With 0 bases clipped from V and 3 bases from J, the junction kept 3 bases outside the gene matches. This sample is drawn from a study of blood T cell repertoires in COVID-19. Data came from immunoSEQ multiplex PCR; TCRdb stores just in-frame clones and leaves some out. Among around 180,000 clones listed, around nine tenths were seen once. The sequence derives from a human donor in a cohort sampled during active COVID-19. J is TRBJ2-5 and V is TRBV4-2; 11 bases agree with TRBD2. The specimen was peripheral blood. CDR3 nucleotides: TGTGCCAGCAGCCAAGAAGGGACTAGCGGTAAAGAGACCCAGTACTTC. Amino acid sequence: CASSQEGTSGKETQYF.